This TCR beta chain was sequenced in a study of T cells in tuberculosis. The sample's time point: new active TB diagnosis, blood taken before or within 7 days of starting treatment. TCRdb keeps only in-frame clones here, not all; method: immunoSEQ multiplex PCR. The sample has roughly 30,000 clones, 86% seen once. The CDR3 is made up of 13 amino acids. Trimming took 11 bases from V and 6 from J, leaving 17 bases between them. CDR1 MNHNS and CDR2 SASEGT come from the germline V gene. Sequenced material: PBMCs, taken at tuberculosis diagnosis. The chain employs TRBV6-1 and TRBJ1-5, with D perhaps matching TRBD1 (6 bases). The TCR sequence derives from an adult with tuberculosis. The CDR3 protein is CAGTPGDGQPQHF. The CDR3 nucleotides are TGTGCCGGGACCCCAGGGGATGGTCAGCCCCAGCATTTT.